This T cell receptor (beta chain) was captured by sequencing in a study of lymphopenia after photon versus proton radiotherapy. On this clone itself: Its target is unknown.

Trimming pared 5 bases from V and 3 bases from J, leaving 19 bases between. The CDR3 is made up of 17 amino acids. Germline V gene lookup returns CDR1 LNHDA and CDR2 SQIVND (reference sequence). Sequenced by immunoSEQ multiplex PCR; TCRdb stores in-frame clones only, minus some. Of some 40,000 clones listed, 80% to 95% are singletons. Study results and caveats: Relative stability marked proton patients; photon patients lost diversity and naive cells. Better survival with proton therapy was suggested as possible, not demonstrated. Oligoclonal CD8+ Temra expansion after nadir drove photon patients' diversity drop. A bigger post-nadir fall in TCR diversity correlated inversely with survival time in deceased patients.

The material was peripheral blood, obtained from a patient treated with photon-based radiotherapy. This TCR was sampled from a man between 60 and 75 years old with cholangiocarcinoma. The chain joins TRBV19 to TRBJ2-2; D is possibly TRBD1 or TRBD2 (5 bases each). In DNA form, the CDR3 reads TGTGCCAGTAGTTCTGGGGGTTTAAGAGGAGACACCGGGGAGCTGTTTTTT. As protein: CASSSGGLRGDTGELFF.